This T cell receptor beta chain appears in the sequencing data of a study of T cells in Graves' hyperthyroidism and ophthalmopathy. Study details: Blood was drawn when the patient was first diagnosed and still untreated.

Fresh peripheral blood, 9.5 to 10 ml of it, supplied the PBMCs. This clonotype was found a few times. There are 14 residues in the CDR3. The germline V gene encodes CDR1 SGHKS and CDR2 YYEKEE (reference sequence). Between the trimmed V and J ends, which lost 2 bases and 3 bases, there was a span of 12 bases. RNA transcripts yielded amplified TCR beta CDR3 regions. TCR CDR3 regions were first amplified by RT-PCR with HTBI primers. MiXCR, applied by TCRdb to the multiplex PCR reads, yields one record per CDR3 protein. The table shows approximately 600,000 distinct CDR3 sequences, with around 21% occurring only once.

The chain employs TRBV5-5 and TRBJ2-7, with unresolved D. Material: blood. The origin of this receptor is a man aged 25 to 45 with Graves' ophthalmopathy. The CDR3 bases are TGTGCCAGCAGCTTCCGGTCAAGGGACTACGAGCAGTACTTC. This encodes CASSFRSRDYEQYF.